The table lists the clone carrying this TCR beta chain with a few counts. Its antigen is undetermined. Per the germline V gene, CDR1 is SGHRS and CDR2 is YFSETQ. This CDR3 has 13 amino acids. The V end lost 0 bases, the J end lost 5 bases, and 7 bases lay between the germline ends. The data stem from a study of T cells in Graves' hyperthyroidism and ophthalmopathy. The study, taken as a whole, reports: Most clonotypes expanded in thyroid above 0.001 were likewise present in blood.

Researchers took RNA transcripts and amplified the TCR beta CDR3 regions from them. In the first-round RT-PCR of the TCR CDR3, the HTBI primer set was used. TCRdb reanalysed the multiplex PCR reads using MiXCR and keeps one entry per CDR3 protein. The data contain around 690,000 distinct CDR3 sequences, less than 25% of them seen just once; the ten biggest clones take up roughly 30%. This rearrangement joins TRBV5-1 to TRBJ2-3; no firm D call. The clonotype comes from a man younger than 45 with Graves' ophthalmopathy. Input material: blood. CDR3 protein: CASSLEPQDTQYF. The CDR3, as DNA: TGCGCCAGCAGCTTGGAGCCGCAAGATACGCAGTATTTT.